This T cell receptor beta chain was sequenced during a study of cytomegalovirus exposure and HLA in healthy donors. 60 Vbeta and 13 Jbeta primers were used in PCR. Sequencing used immunoSEQ multiplex PCR; TCRdb keeps in-frame clones, though not all of them. The sample has about 140,000 clones; less than 80% are singletons. CDR1 and CDR2 (germline): SGHDT, YYEEEE. V was shortened by 2 bases and J by 5 bases, with 14 bases between the two germline ends. The CDR3 covers 14 residues. Sequences were obtained from PBMCs. The chain links TRBV5-6 to TRBJ2-7, with D maybe TRBD2 (6 bases). This sequence originates from a man between 35 and 55 years old in good health and CMV-seropositive. This CDR3 reads CASSFGRREDEQYF. The CDR3 nucleotides read TGTGCCAGCAGCTTCGGCCGGAGGGAAGACGAGCAGTACTTC.